This entry is about one TCR beta chain. This record belongs to a study of blood T cell repertoires in COVID-19. Study-level information: Italy, Spain and the United States were the sources of the convalescent and acute COVID-19 samples. T cells, B-cell-depleted T cells, or PBMCs provided the cDNA or gDNA that served as material.

Per the study methods: Reference gene primer amplification gave estimated nucleated cell counts. TCRdb keeps only in-frame clones here, not all; method: immunoSEQ multiplex PCR. For V, J and clone size, that table is used; D and trimming come from the DNA. The profile shows more than 150,000 clones, about 86% of them singletons. The ends lost 5 bases at V and 4 bases at J; junction bases unmatched: 6. Germline loops: CDR1 SGHTA, CDR2 FQGNSA. The CDR3 has 17 amino acids. This clonotype was obtained from a man aged 18 to 30 with acute or convalescent COVID-19. This chain uses TRBV7-2 with TRBJ2-1, with 15 bases fitting TRBD2. The sample consisted of peripheral blood. This chain's CDR3 is CASSHLGLAGGYNEQFF. DNA of the CDR3: TGTGCCAGCAGCCACCTAGGACTAGCGGGGGGGTACAATGAGCAGTTCTTC. The variable domain in full, with the rest retrieved from reference TRBV7-2 and TRBJ2-1, is GAGVSQSPSNKVTEKGKDVELRCDPISGHTALYWYRQSLGQGLEFLIYFQGNSAPDKSGLPSDRFSAERTGGSVSTLTIQRTQQEDSAVYLCASSHLGLAGGYNEQFFGPGTRLTVL.